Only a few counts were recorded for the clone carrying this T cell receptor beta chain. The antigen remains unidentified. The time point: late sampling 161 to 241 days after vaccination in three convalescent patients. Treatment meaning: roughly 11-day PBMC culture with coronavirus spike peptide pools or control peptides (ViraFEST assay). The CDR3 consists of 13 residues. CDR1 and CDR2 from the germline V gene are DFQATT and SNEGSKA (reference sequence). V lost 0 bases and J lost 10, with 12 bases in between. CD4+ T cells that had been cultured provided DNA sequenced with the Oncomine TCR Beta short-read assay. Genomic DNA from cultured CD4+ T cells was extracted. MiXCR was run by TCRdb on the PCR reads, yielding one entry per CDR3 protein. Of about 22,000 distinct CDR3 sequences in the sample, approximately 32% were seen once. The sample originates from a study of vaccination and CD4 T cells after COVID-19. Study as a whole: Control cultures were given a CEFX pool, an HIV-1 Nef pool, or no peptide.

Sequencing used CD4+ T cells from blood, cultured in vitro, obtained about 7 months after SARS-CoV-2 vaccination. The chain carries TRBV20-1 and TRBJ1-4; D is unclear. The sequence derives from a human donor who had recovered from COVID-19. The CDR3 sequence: CSAREQQVGKLFF. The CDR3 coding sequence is TGCAGTGCTAGAGAACAGCAGGTCGGAAAACTGTTTTTT.